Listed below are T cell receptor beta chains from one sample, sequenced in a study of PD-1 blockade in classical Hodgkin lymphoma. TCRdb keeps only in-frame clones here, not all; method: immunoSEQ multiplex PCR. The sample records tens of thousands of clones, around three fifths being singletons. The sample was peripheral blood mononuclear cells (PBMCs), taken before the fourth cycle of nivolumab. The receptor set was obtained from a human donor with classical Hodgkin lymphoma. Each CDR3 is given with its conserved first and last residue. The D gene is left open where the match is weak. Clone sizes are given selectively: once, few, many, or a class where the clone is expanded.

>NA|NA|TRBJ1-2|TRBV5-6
CASSWQVYYGYTF
TGTGCCAGCAGCTGGCAGGTTTACTATGGCTACACCTTC
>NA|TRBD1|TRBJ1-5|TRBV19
CASSIDANRGTQPQHF
TGTGCCAGTAGTATAGACGCCAACAGGGGTACTCAGCCCCAGCATTTT
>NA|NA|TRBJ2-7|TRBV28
CASSLLVNEQYF
TGTGCCAGCAGTTTACTAGTCAACGAGCAGTACTTC
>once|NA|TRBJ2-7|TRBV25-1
CASSETTGKYEQYF
TGTGCCAGCAGTGAAACTACAGGGAAATACGAGCAGTACTTC
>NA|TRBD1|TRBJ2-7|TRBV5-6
CASSGSRDRGDEYEQYF
TGTGCCAGCAGCGGAAGCCGGGACAGGGGAGACGAATACGAGCAGTACTTC
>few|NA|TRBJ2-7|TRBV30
CAWSEYYEQYF
TGTGCCTGGAGCGAATACTACGAGCAGTACTTC
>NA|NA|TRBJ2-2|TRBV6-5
CASLTGELFF
TGTGCCAGCTTGACCGGGGAGCTGTTTTTT
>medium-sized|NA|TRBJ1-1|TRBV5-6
CASSPPTGWGTEAFF
TGTGCCAGCAGCCCCCCTACAGGCTGGGGCACTGAAGCTTTCTTT
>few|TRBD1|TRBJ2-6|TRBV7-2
CASRPLQGAPGANVLTF
TGTGCCAGCAGACCTCTACAGGGGGCCCCTGGGGCCAACGTCCTGACTTTC
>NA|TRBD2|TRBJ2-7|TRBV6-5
CASSILGTSEREQYF
TGTGCCAGCAGCATTTTAGGTACTAGCGAACGCGAGCAGTACTTC
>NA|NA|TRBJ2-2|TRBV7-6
CASSLVQGGNTGELFF
TGTGCCAGCAGCTTAGTGCAGGGTGGGAACACCGGGGAGCTGTTTTTT